The T cell receptor beta chain described here comes from a study of CD8+CD57+ T cells in acquired aplastic anemia. The wider study: The study obtained about 10 million reads on average for CD4+ cells from healthy donors.

The study profiled TCR beta VDJ and CDR3 using genomic DNA as template. Each CDR3 protein is one row after TCRdb ran MiXCR on the reads. The sample holds around 140,000 distinct CDR3 sequences, roughly two fifths seen once. Per the germline V gene, CDR1 is KGHDR and CDR2 is SFDVKD. Losses at the gene ends were 1 base for V and 9 bases for J; bases not matched to a gene: 3. CDR3 length: 14 amino acids. This clonotype was recorded many times. The receptor was isolated from a human donor in good health, serving as a control. This chain links TRBV24-1 with TRBJ2-1, with TRBD1 matching 9 bases. The sequenced sample was sorted CD4+, CD8+, or CD8+CD57+ T cells (not recorded which) from PBMCs. The CDR3 loop reads CATSDLQGAGEQFF. The CDR3 bases are TGTGCCACCAGTGATTTACAGGGGGCAGGTGAGCAGTTCTTC.